Included here is one T cell receptor beta chain sequence, with context. Its specificity is unknown. This specimen belongs to a study of T cells expressing NK-cell markers. Study information: Researchers got TCR beta repertoires out of sorted CD3+CD56+NKG2C+, CD3+CD56+NKG2C- and CD3+CD56-NKG2C+ T cells.

Synthesis of TCR beta cDNA relied on 5'RACE template switching carrying UMIs. TCRdb re-called the 5' RACE reads; one entry per CDR3 protein, DNA not given. The sample holds 250,000 or so distinct CDR3 sequences. Broader study findings: Expanded NKG2C+ T cell clones had unclear HCMV specificity. Dominance of the CD3+CD56-NKG2C+ fraction by these clonotypes also held in several donors.

The CDR3 has 13 amino acids. Germline V gives CDR1 SGHTA, CDR2 FQGNSA. The sample comprised blood T cells: a sorted CD56 or NKG2C T cell subset, CD4+ or CD8+ T cells, or bulk PBMC T cells (not recorded which). The chain has TRBV7-2 and TRBJ2-7. The sequence derives from a woman aged 18-70 years in good health. CDR3 amino acids: CASSLVGLGEQYF.